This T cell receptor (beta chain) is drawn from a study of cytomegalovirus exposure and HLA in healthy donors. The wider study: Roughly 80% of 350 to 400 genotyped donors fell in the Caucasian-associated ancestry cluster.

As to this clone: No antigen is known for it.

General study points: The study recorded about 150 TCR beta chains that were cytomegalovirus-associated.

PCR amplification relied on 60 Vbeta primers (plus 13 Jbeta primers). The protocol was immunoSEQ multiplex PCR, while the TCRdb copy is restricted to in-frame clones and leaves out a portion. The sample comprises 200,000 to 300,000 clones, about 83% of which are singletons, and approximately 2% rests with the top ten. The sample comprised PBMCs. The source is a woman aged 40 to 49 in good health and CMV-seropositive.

For the CDR3, the DNA is TGCGCCAGCAGCTCCTCAGTAGCGGGAGGCAATGAGCAGTTCTTC. Translating it yields CASSSSVAGGNEQFF. The chain links TRBV5-1 to TRBJ2-1; 10 nucleotides line up with TRBD2. Germline CDR1 SGHRS, CDR2 YFSETQ. V lost 3 bases to trimming and J lost 6 bases; unmatched junction nucleotides: 6. There are 15 residues in the CDR3.